The 9 T cell receptor beta chains given below trace back to one sample, sequenced in a study of regulatory T cells in long-lasting Graves disease. Construction of TCR beta libraries relied on iRepertoire HTBI primers and on Arm-PCR targeting CDR3 regions. TCRdb re-derived calls from the multiplex PCR reads in MiXCR, one entry per CDR3 protein. This table holds roughly 520,000 distinct CDR3 sequences, around 12% found once. Regarding time point: newly diagnosed GD, antithyroid drugs for less than 3 months. Preparation of the TCR library used RNA extracted from PBMCs. In addition, the sample was reused for a study of T cells in Graves' hyperthyroidism and ophthalmopathy.

The material was peripheral blood mononuclear cells (PBMCs), obtained at new diagnosis, from a patient treated with antithyroid drugs. The receptors derive from a woman in her twenties or thirties with Graves disease.

This clonotype was observed at least ten times. This chain joins TRBV12-3 or TRBV12-4 and TRBJ2-7; 7 bases are shared with TRBD2. The CDR3 consists of 15 residues. J lost 0 bases, V lost 3 bases, and 5 bases had no gene match. CDR3 nucleotides: TGTGCCAGCAGTTTTGGTGGGAGGGCCTCCTACGAGCAGTACTTC. It yields the protein CASSFGGRASYEQYF.

This clonotype came up a few times. The J gene is TRBJ2-2, the V gene TRBV4-2, with D possibly matching TRBD2 (6 bases). Trimming stripped 1 base from V and 5 bases from J, with 8 bases between. Germline V gene data show CDR1 as LGHNA and CDR2 as YNFKEQ. CDR3 size: 14 residues. The CDR3 bases are TGTGCCAGCAGCCAAGCGCGGGGAACCGGGGAGCTGTTTTTT. This gives the protein CASSQARGTGELFF.

This clonotype was recorded at least ten times. The CDR3 reads CATADRSLGNTIYF. The CDR3 region has the DNA TGTGCCACCGCGGACAGGAGCCTTGGAAACACCATATATTTT. The genes are TRBV15 and TRBJ1-3, with 7 bases that match TRBD1. The CDR3 totals 14 residues. J lost 3 bases, V lost 8 bases, and 7 bases had no gene match. Germline assignment: CDR1 LNHNV and CDR2 YYDKDF (reference sequence).

This chain connects TRBV19 to TRBJ2-5; D may be TRBD2 (5 bases). The CDR3 spans 17 residues. V lost 6 bases and J lost 3, with 23 bases in between. From germline, CDR1 is LNHDA and CDR2 SQIVND (reference sequence). The CDR3 sequence: CASRPRTWRALEETQYF. The CDR3 region has the DNA TGTGCCAGTAGGCCCAGGACCTGGCGGGCTTTAGAAGAGACCCAGTACTTC.

The V and J genes are TRBV5-1 and TRBJ1-1; no firm D call. The CDR3 is made up of 15 amino acids. CDR1 and CDR2 from the germline V gene are SGHRS and YFSETQ. V was cut by 4 bases and J by 1 base, with 14 bases left in between. The CDR3 protein is CASSKGEGENTEAFF. The CDR3 nucleotides read TGCGCCAGCAGCAAGGGAGAGGGTGAGAACACTGAAGCTTTCTTT.

The table lists this clonotype with many counts. V usage is TRBV11-1 and J usage is TRBJ1-3; 8 nucleotides agree with TRBD1. V dropped 2 bases and J dropped 8; count of bases not matched to a gene: 14. Germline V gives CDR1 SGHAT, CDR2 FQDESV (reference sequence). CDR3 length equals 17 residues. This CDR3 is CASSLTSGQASVDTIYF. The CDR3 DNA reads as TGTGCCAGCAGCTTAACGTCGGGACAGGCCTCTGTGGACACCATATATTTT.

The table lists this clonotype with many counts. This chain links TRBV27 with TRBJ2-5, with 9 bases fitting TRBD2. Germline V lookup: CDR1 MNHEY, CDR2 SMNVEV (reference sequence). J lost 4 bases, V lost 2 bases, and 5 bases had no gene match. CDR3 length: 15 amino acids. The DNA for the CDR3 is TGTGCCAGCAGTTTAATGCGGGAGGGCCGAGAGACCCAGTACTTC. Translated, it gives CASSLMREGRETQYF.

This clonotype came up many times. This chain uses TRBV7-9 with TRBJ1-1; D unclear. Germline CDR1 SEHNR, CDR2 FQNEAQ (reference sequence). The CDR3 has 15 amino acids. The germline V and J ends were trimmed by 1 base and 1 base, with 10 bases remaining between them. For the CDR3, the DNA is TGTGCCAGCAGCTTAGGGAACAGAAAGAACACTGAAGCTTTCTTT. It encodes CASSLGNRKNTEAFF.

There are a few counts of this clonotype. The chain carries TRBV6-5 and TRBJ1-1; 7 nucleotides agree with TRBD1. V trimming: 0 bases; J trimming: 0 bases; junction bases outside the gene matches: 4. The CDR3 spans 16 residues. Germline V gene data show CDR1 as MNHEY and CDR2 as SVGAGI. CDR3 sequence reads: CASSYSVTGMNTEAFF. The CDR3 coding sequence is TGTGCCAGCAGTTACTCGGTGACAGGGATGAACACTGAAGCTTTCTTT.